The clone carrying this T cell receptor (beta chain) was detected a few times. Its specificity is unknown. This sample is part of a study of OX40 agonist ivuxolimab in advanced cancers. Across the whole study: Three patients, one with hepatocellular carcinoma and two with cutaneous melanoma, achieved partial responses. Study results and caveats: Normalized T-cell clonal expansion was also low in a subset of nonresponders. What antigens the expanded peripheral T cells recognized was never established. Within 6 weeks, CD4+ and CD8+ blood T cells expanded clonally at 0.1 to 3.0 mg/kg.

Clones were read by immunoSEQ multiplex PCR, and TCRdb kept only the in-frame ones, dropping some. The sample holds tens of thousands of clones, roughly 80% seen once. The CDR3 totals 16 residues. The V segment lost 7 bases and the J segment 7 bases; nucleotides outside the gene matches: 12. Germline-derived CDR1 and CDR2 are SEHNR and FQNEAQ (reference sequence). The chain links TRBV7-9 to TRBJ1-6, with TRBD1 matching over 8 bases. This sequence originates from an adult with an advanced solid tumor such as melanoma, head and neck, liver or kidney cancer. This specimen consisted of CD4+ or CD8+ T cells sorted from blood, obtained in a trial of the OX40 agonist ivuxolimab. CDR3 DNA: TGTGCCAGCACCCTTAGCCAGGGGGCGAGAAATTCACCCCTCCACTTT. Its translation: CASTLSQGARNSPLHF.